Sequencing of this T cell receptor beta chain was carried out in a study of PD-L1 blockade in urothelial cancer. Background on the study: Blood yielded a median of 141,255 T cells per sample.

Remarks on this clone: Antigen specificity is unknown.

Study-wide findings and caveats: Below-median blood TCR clonality before treatment forecast better survival.

Synthetic TCR analog templates were spiked into each PCR. Assay used: immunoSEQ multiplex PCR; TCRdb lists only in-frame clones, some missing. The sample comprises fewer than 75,000 clones, 84% of which are singletons, and less than 5.5% rests with the top ten. The CDR3 totals 13 residues. Losses at the gene ends were 5 bases for V and 6 bases for J; bases not matched to a gene: 5. Germline V gene data show CDR1 as MNHEY and CDR2 as SMNVEV (reference sequence). This clonotype was sampled from a man aged 70 or older with urothelial cancer. The sequences come from PBMCs, collected around atezolizumab (anti-PD-L1) treatment. The chain has TRBV27 and TRBJ2-7; 9 nucleotides match TRBD1. The CDR3 spells CASSMGQGSEQYF. The CDR3 DNA is TGTGCCAGCAGTATGGGACAGGGAAGCGAGCAGTACTTC.